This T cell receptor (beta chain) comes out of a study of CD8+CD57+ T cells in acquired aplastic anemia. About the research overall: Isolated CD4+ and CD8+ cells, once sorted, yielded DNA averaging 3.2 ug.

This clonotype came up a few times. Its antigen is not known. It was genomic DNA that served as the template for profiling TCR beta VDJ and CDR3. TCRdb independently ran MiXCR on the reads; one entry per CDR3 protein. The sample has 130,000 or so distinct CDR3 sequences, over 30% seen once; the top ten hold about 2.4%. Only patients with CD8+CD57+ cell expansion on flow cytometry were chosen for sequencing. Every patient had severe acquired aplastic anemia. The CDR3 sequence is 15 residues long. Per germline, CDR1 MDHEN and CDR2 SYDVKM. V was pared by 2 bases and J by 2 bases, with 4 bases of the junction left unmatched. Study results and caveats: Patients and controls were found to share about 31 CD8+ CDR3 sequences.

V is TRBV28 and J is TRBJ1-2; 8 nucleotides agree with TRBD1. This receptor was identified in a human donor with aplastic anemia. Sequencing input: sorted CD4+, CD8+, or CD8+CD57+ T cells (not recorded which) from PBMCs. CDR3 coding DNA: TGTGCCAGCAGTTTAAGTACAGGGGGGAACTATGGCTACACCTTC. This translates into CASSLSTGGNYGYTF.